The source of this T cell receptor beta chain is a study of CD8 T cells in ankylosing spondylitis. Study outcomes and limitations: Disease-linked clones were CD8+ and relatively rare in peripheral blood. The authors reported significant enrichment of disease-linked clones in matched ankylosing spondylitis synovial fluid. Ankylosing spondylitis blood appeared to be characterized by a TCR beta motif of several highly homologous variants.

Researchers built TCR beta libraries using quantitative 5'-RACE with molecular barcodes. TCRdb re-analysed the 5' RACE reads in MiXCR, keeping a single row per CDR3 protein. The repertoire includes fewer than 550,000 distinct CDR3 sequences, about 5% of them detected once, and around 3.5% sits in the top ten. Germline assignment: CDR1 SGHRS and CDR2 YFSETQ. This CDR3 has 13 residues. V gave up 7 bases and J gave up 3 bases, with 11 bases separating them. This clonotype was counted ten times or more. Antigen unknown. Sequencing was carried out using blood, either unsorted or a sorted T cell fraction (not recorded which). The TCR was taken from a male donor with ankylosing spondylitis. The genes are TRBV5-1 and TRBJ2-1; unclear D gene. In nucleotides, the CDR3 is TGCGCCAGCCGGGCCCTGGGCTACAATGAGCAGTTCTTC. Its protein is CASRALGYNEQFF.